This is a list of T cell receptor beta chains from one sample in a study of spatial heterogeneity in lung cancer. TCRdb reanalysed the 5' RACE reads using MiXCR and keeps one entry per CDR3 protein. This sample has 25,000 or so distinct CDR3 sequences, with about 3.5% found just once. Specimen: PBMCs, collected at surgery. The receptors here all came from a female donor with early-stage non-small cell lung cancer. CDR3s include the opening cysteine and the closing phenylalanine or tryptophan. D genes are given only for firm matches. Clone size is given for some rows only: seen once, a few or many times, or a class if the clone is expanded.

v_gene	d_gene	j_gene	abundance	CDR3nt	CDR3aa
TRBV3-1	.	TRBJ1-1	medium-sized	TGTGCCGATATGCCCCGGGGGCCGAACACTGAAGCTTTCTTT	CADMPRGPNTEAFF
TRBV20-1	TRBD2	TRBJ2-4	many	TGCAGTGCCTTCCCAACGGGAGGAGGCGCCAAAAACATTCAGTACTTC	CSAFPTGGGAKNIQYF
TRBV10-3	.	TRBJ1-4	many	TGTGCCTCAAGGATGGAGGGCGATAATGAAAAACTGTTTTTT	CASRMEGDNEKLFF
TRBV7-9	TRBD2	TRBJ2-1	many	TGTGCCAGCAGCTTCACCTCTAGCGGGATCTACAATGAGCAGTTCTTC	CASSFTSSGIYNEQFF
TRBV28	TRBD2	TRBJ2-1	many	TGTGCCAGCAGTTTGGCTACTAGCGGGACCCCTTACAATGAGCAGTTCTTC	CASSLATSGTPYNEQFF
TRBV12-2	.	TRBJ2-3	medium-sized	TGTGCAAGTCGCCGTTGTCCGGGGGTTCCTAGCACAGATACGCAGTATTTT	CASRRCPGVPSTDTQYF
TRBV5-4	.	TRBJ2-5	few	TGTGCCAGCAGCTTAGAGAGCCCAGAGACCCAGTACTTC	CASSLESPETQYF
TRBV7-2	TRBD2	TRBJ2-1	many	TGTGCCAGCAGCTTACCCCCTTTGGGGAGGGCCGGCGGGTACAATGAGCAGTTCTTC	CASSLPPLGRAGGYNEQFF
TRBV30	.	TRBJ2-7	few	TGTGCCTGGGGTGCCGGGACCAACTACGAGCAGTACTTC	CAWGAGTNYEQYF
TRBV19	.	TRBJ1-1	many	TGTGCCAGTAGTATGCAAGGAACTGAAGCTTTCTTT	CASSMQGTEAFF
TRBV10-3	.	TRBJ2-7	many	TGTGCCATCGCCAGGGCAGGCGAGCAGTACTTC	CAIARAGEQYF
TRBV7-2	.	TRBJ2-5	many	TGTGCCAGCACCTGGCCGGAGCAGGAGACCCAGTACTTC	CASTWPEQETQYF
TRBV6-5	TRBD1	TRBJ1-1	many	TGTGCCAGCAGTGTAACAGGGGTGAACACTGAAGCTTTCTTT	CASSVTGVNTEAFF
TRBV6-6	.	TRBJ1-5	medium-sized	TGTGCCAGCAGTCTAGGAGCGGATTATAGCAATCAGCCCCAGCATTTT	CASSLGADYSNQPQHF
TRBV19	.	TRBJ1-4	few	TGTGCCAGTAGTATAGTCGGCACCTTCGAAACTAATGAAAAACTGTTTTTT	CASSIVGTFETNEKLFF
TRBV2	.	TRBJ2-6	.	TGTGCCACCTCCGGGACCTCTGGGGCCAACGTCCTGACTTTC	CATSGTSGANVLTF
TRBV27	.	TRBJ2-2	many	TGTGCCAGCAGTTTCATCCGCCCCCAGGGGACCACCGGGGAGCTGTTTTTT	CASSFIRPQGTTGELFF
TRBV10-1	.	TRBJ2-1	many	TGCGCCAGCAGTGATTCGCCTAGCGAATTCAATGAGCAGTTCTTC	CASSDSPSEFNEQFF
TRBV4-1	.	TRBJ2-7	many	TGCGCCAGCAGCCAATGGGCCGGGGGCGAGCAGTACTTC	CASSQWAGGEQYF
TRBV18	TRBD2	TRBJ2-7	many	TGTGCCAGCTCACCTTCCGGACTAGCACCGGGCTACGAGCAGTACTTC	CASSPSGLAPGYEQYF
TRBV7-6	.	TRBJ2-7	many	TGTGCCAGCTCCGAGGGATCAGCAATCTACGAGCAGTACTTC	CASSEGSAIYEQYF
TRBV7-9	.	TRBJ2-2	many	TGTGCCAGCAGCTTAGCGCTTACTAGTGAGAGCACCGGGGAGCTGTTTTTT	CASSLALTSESTGELFF
TRBV7-6	.	TRBJ2-7	many	TGTGCCAGCAGCTTAAGGGTTCCCCCCGTCTACGAGCAGTACTTC	CASSLRVPPVYEQYF
TRBV25-1	TRBD2	TRBJ2-1	few	TGTGCCAGCAGTGAAACTAGCGGGAGTAATGAGCAGTTCTTC	CASSETSGSNEQFF
TRBV2	.	TRBJ2-3	many	TGTGCCAGCAGTGGAACAGGGTATGATACGCAGTATTTT	CASSGTGYDTQYF